This TCR beta chain is drawn from a study of beta chain features in type 1 diabetes. Study-wide results and caveats: TCRB CDR3 length was moderately but significantly reduced in all four CD4+ subsets of Type 1 diabetes patients.

Isolated RNA was reverse transcribed in full, so expressed TCRB transcripts were sequenced. TCRdb's table, derived via immunoSEQ multiplex PCR, lists solely in-frame clones and lacks some. In the table there are fewer than 300,000 clones, 20% of which are singletons. The J segment lost 4 bases and the V segment lost 2 bases, leaving 11 bases of the junction unmatched. The CDR3 totals 15 residues. Germline V gene data show CDR1 as GTSNPN and CDR2 as SVGIG (reference sequence). This clone was seen more than once but under ten times. Its antigen is currently unknown. This chain joins TRBV30 and TRBJ2-7; 7 nucleotides agree with TRBD1. The receptor's source is a woman between 40 and 55 years old with type 1 diabetes. Source material: naive CD4+ T cells from blood. CDR3 in amino acids: CAWSILDRVRYEQYF. The CDR3 region has the DNA TGTGCCTGGAGTATCCTAGACAGGGTGAGGTACGAGCAGTACTTC.